These T cell receptor beta chains were read from a single sample in a study of T-cell reconstitution after alpha-beta-depleted transplantation in children. TCRdb called the PCR reads again in MiXCR, with one record for every CDR3 protein. The sample has fewer than 250,000 distinct CDR3 sequences, over 15% seen once. This material consisted of PBMCs, mostly from graft donor cells, taken 360 days after TCRalphabeta/CD19-depleted stem cell transplant. The receptors derive from a male patient aged 2-9 years who had a stem cell transplant for acute lymphoblastic leukemia, so the T cells may come from the graft donor. Each CDR3 is given with its conserved first and last residue. The D gene is left open where the match is weak. Where a row states a size, it is once, few, many or the class of an expanded clone; other rows omit it.

d_call: -
j_call: TRBJ1-5
clone_size: few
v_call: TRBV4-3
cdr3_nt: TGCGCCAGCAGCCAAGATGGGGGATACAATCAGCCCCAGCATTTT
cdr3_aa: CASSQDGGYNQPQHF

d_call: -
j_call: TRBJ2-7
clone_size: -
v_call: TRBV18
cdr3_nt: TGTGCCAGCTCACCAGGTGCCCAAGTAGTCGAGCAGTACTTC
cdr3_aa: CASSPGAQVVEQYF

d_call: TRBD1
j_call: TRBJ2-7
clone_size: many
v_call: TRBV4-1
cdr3_nt: TGCGCCAGCAGCCAAGGTCCGGACAGGTTCACCTACGAGCAGTACTTC
cdr3_aa: CASSQGPDRFTYEQYF

d_call: -
j_call: TRBJ2-1
clone_size: -
v_call: TRBV11-2
cdr3_nt: TGTGCCAGCAGCTTAGCGGCATATGAGCAGTTCTTC
cdr3_aa: CASSLAAYEQFF

d_call: -
j_call: TRBJ2-5
clone_size: few
v_call: TRBV18
cdr3_nt: TGTGCCAGCTCACCACCCTATAACCGGCAGGGAAAGGAAGAGACCCAGTACTTC
cdr3_aa: CASSPPYNRQGKEETQYF

d_call: -
j_call: TRBJ1-1
clone_size: -
v_call: TRBV20-1
cdr3_nt: TGCAGTGCTAGAGGTGGGAGGGGCTACATGAACACTGAAGCTTTCTTT
cdr3_aa: CSARGGRGYMNTEAFF

d_call: -
j_call: TRBJ1-1
clone_size: few
v_call: TRBV12-3/TRBV12-4
cdr3_nt: TGTGCCAGCACCGGTCCGCTAGTAAGGACTGAAGCTTTCTTT
cdr3_aa: CASTGPLVRTEAFF

d_call: -
j_call: TRBJ1-2
clone_size: -
v_call: TRBV7-9
cdr3_nt: TGTGCCAGCAGCCGTTCAGACCTTTTTTCTGGCTACACCTTC
cdr3_aa: CASSRSDLFSGYTF

d_call: -
j_call: TRBJ1-5
clone_size: -
v_call: TRBV24-1
cdr3_nt: TGTGCCACCAGTGATTTGGTGGACAGCATCAATCAGCCCCAGCATTTT
cdr3_aa: CATSDLVDSINQPQHF

d_call: TRBD2
j_call: TRBJ2-7
clone_size: -
v_call: TRBV10-3
cdr3_nt: TGTGCCATCAGTGAGGCCTTTCCCGGACTAGCGGGGGGGCTATACTACGAGCAGTACTTC
cdr3_aa: CAISEAFPGLAGGLYYEQYF

d_call: TRBD2
j_call: TRBJ2-3
clone_size: -
v_call: TRBV5-1
cdr3_nt: TGCGCCAGCAGCGACCCTCCCAGACTGGGACTAGCGGGGGACACAGATACGCAGTATTTT
cdr3_aa: CASSDPPRLGLAGDTDTQYF

d_call: -
j_call: TRBJ2-1
clone_size: few
v_call: TRBV13
cdr3_nt: TGTGCCAGCAGGCGCAACAATGAGCAGTTCTTC
cdr3_aa: CASRRNNEQFF

d_call: -
j_call: TRBJ1-2
clone_size: -
v_call: TRBV10-3
cdr3_nt: TGTGCCATCAGTGATGGGAAGGGGATTATCTATGGCTACACCTTC
cdr3_aa: CAISDGKGIIYGYTF

d_call: TRBD1
j_call: TRBJ1-2
clone_size: few
v_call: TRBV5-1
cdr3_nt: TGCGCCAGCAGCTTGGGGACAGGGGGCGATTCCCTTTATGGCTACACCTTC
cdr3_aa: CASSLGTGGDSLYGYTF

d_call: -
j_call: TRBJ2-3
clone_size: -
v_call: TRBV29-1
cdr3_nt: TGCAGCGTTGGACAGCAAAATGCAGATACGCAGTATTTT
cdr3_aa: CSVGQQNADTQYF

d_call: TRBD2
j_call: TRBJ2-7
clone_size: -
v_call: TRBV5-1
cdr3_nt: TGCGCCAGCAGCTTAGCGGGGTCCCCGGCCTCCTACGAGCAGTACTTC
cdr3_aa: CASSLAGSPASYEQYF

d_call: -
j_call: TRBJ2-7
clone_size: few
v_call: TRBV3-1
cdr3_nt: TGTGCCAGCAGCCAAGTACGAACCCATCACGAGCAGTACTTC
cdr3_aa: CASSQVRTHHEQYF

d_call: TRBD2
j_call: TRBJ2-3
clone_size: -
v_call: TRBV11-2
cdr3_nt: TGTGCCAGCAGCTCCAACGGGGGGGCGGATACGCAGTATTTT
cdr3_aa: CASSSNGGADTQYF

d_call: TRBD2
j_call: TRBJ2-1
clone_size: many
v_call: TRBV27
cdr3_nt: TGTGCCAGCAGTCCCCTAGCGGGAGGGACCTACAATGAGCAGTTCTTC
cdr3_aa: CASSPLAGGTYNEQFF